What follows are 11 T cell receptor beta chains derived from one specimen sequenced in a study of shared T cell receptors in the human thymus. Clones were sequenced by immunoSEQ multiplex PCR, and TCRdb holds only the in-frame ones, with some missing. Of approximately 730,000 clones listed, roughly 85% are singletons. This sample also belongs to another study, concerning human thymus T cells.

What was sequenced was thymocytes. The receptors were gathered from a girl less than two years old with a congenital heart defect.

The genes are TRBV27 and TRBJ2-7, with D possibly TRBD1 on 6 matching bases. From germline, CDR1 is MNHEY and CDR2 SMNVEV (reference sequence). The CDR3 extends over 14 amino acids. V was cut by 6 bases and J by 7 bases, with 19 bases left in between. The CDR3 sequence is CASSPRGPLWEQYF. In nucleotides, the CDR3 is TGTGCCAGCAGCCCCAGGGGACCCCTGTGGGAGCAGTACTTC.

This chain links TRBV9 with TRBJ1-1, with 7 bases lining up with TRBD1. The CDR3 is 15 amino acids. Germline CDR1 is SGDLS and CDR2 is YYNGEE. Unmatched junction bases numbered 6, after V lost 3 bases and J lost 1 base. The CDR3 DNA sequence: TGTGCCAGCAGCGAGCTCGGGACAGCGAACACTGAAGCTTTCTTT. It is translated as CASSELGTANTEAFF.

CDR3 sequence reads: CASSLARQGRVDEQYF. In DNA, the CDR3 is TGTGCCAGCAGCTTGGCTCGGCAGGGGCGCGTGGACGAGCAGTACTTC. V and J are TRBV5-4 and TRBJ2-7; TRBD1 might be the D (6 bases). The CDR3 consists of 16 residues. Trimming pared 0 bases from V and 5 bases from J, leaving 18 bases between. The germline V gene encodes CDR1 SGHNT and CDR2 YYREEE (reference sequence).

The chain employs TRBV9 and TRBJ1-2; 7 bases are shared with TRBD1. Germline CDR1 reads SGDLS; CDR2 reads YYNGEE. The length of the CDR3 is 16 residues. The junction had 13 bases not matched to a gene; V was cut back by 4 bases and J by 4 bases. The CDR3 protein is CASSKDGQAATYGYTF. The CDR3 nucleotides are TGTGCCAGCAGCAAAGACGGACAGGCGGCCACCTATGGCTACACCTTC.

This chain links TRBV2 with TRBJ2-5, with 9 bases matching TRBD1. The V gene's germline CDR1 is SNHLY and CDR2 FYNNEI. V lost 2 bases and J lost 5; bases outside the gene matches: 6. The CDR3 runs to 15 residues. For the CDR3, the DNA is TGTGCCAGCAGTGAATGGGGGGGGACAGGGGAGACCCAGTACTTC. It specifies CASSEWGGTGETQYF. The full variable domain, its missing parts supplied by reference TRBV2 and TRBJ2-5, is EPEVTQTPSHQVTQMGQEVILRCVPISNHLYFYWYRQILGQKVEFLVSFYNNEISEKSEIFDDQFSVERPDGSNFTLKIRSTKLEDSAMYFCASSEWGGTGETQYFGPGTRLLVL.

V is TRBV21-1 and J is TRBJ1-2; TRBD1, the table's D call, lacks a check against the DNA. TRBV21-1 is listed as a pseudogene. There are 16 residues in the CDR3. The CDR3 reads CASTTRLQGPYYGYTF. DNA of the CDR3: TGTGCCAGCACCACCAGGTTACAGGGGCCATACTATGGCTACACCTTC.

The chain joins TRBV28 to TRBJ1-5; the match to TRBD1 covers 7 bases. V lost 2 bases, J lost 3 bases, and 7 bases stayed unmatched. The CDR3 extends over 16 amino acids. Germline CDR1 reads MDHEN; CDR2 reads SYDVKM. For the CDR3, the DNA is TGTGCCAGCAGTTTAGATTGGGGACAGATCAATCAGCCCCAGCATTTT. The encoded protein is CASSLDWGQINQPQHF.

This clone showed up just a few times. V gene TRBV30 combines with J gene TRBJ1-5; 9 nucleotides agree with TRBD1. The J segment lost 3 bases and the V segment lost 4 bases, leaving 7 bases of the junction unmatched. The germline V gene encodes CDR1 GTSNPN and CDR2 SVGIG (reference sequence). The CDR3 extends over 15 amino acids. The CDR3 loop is CAWKGQGKDNQPQHF. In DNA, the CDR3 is TGTGCCTGGAAGGGACAGGGAAAAGACAATCAGCCCCAGCATTTT.

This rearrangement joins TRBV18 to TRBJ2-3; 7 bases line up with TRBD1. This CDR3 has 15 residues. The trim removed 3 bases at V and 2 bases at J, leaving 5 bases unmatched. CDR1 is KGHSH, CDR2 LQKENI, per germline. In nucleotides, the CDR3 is TGTGCCAGCTCACCCCGGACAGGTTTCACAGATACGCAGTATTTT. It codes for CASSPRTGFTDTQYF.

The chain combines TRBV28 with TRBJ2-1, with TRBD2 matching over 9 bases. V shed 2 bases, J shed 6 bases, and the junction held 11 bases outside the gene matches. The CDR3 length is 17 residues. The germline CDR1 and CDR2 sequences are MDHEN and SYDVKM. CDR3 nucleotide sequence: TGTGCCAGCAGTTTAGCGGGGGGGCCGGGGGACGGCAATGAGCAGTTCTTC. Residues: CASSLAGGPGDGNEQFF.

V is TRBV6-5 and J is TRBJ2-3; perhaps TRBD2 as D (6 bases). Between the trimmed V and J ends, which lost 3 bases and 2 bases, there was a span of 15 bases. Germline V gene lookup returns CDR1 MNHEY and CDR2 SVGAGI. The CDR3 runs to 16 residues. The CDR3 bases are TGTGCCAGCAGTTATTCCCGGGACTCTAACACAGATACGCAGTATTTT. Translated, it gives CASSYSRDSNTDTQYF.